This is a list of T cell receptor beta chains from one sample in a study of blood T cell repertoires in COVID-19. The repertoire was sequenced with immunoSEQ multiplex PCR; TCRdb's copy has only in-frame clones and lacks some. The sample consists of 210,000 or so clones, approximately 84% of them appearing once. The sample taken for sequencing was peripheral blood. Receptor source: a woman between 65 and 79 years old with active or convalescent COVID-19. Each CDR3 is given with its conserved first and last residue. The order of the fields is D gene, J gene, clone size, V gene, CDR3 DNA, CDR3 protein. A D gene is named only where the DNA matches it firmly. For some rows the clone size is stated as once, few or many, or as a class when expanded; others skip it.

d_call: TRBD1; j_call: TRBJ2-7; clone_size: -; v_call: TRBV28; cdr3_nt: TGTGCCAGCACTACTGCGGGACAGGCATCATTCTACGAGCAGTACTTC; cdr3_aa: CASTTAGQASFYEQYF
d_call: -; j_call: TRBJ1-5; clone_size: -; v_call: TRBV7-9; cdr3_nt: TGTGCCAGCAGCCCCAGGGAGGGAAGCAATCAGCCCCAGCATTTT; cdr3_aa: CASSPREGSNQPQHF
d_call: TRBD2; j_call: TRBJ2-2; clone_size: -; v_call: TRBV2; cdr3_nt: TGTGCCAGCAGGGGGACTAGCAGAAACACCGGGGAGCTGTTTTTT; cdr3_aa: CASRGTSRNTGELFF
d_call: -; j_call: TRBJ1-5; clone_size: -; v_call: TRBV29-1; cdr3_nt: TGCAGCGTTGGGGGGGGATGGAATCAGCCCCAGCATTTT; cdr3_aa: CSVGGGWNQPQHF
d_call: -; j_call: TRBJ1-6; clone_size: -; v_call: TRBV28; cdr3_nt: TGTGCCAGCAGTCCTAATCATAATTCACCCCTCCACTTT; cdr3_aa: CASSPNHNSPLHF
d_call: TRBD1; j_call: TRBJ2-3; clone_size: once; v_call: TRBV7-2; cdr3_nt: TGTGCCAGCAGCTTCGGACAGGCTAGCACAGATACGCAGTATTTT; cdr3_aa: CASSFGQASTDTQYF
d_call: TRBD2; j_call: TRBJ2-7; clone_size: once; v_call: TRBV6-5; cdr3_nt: TGTGCCAGCAGCCGATCTAGCGGGAGTAACGAGCAGTACTTC; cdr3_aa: CASSRSSGSNEQYF
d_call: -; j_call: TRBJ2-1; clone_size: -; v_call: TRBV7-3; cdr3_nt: TGTGCCAGCAGCTATGACAGGTACAATGAGCAGTTCTTC; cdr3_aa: CASSYDRYNEQFF
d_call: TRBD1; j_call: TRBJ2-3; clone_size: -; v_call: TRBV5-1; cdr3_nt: TGCGCCAGCAGCCCATCCCTAACAGGGGGCACAGATACGCAGTATTTT; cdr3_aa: CASSPSLTGGTDTQYF
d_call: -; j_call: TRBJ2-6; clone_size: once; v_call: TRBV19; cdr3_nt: TGTGCCAGTAGACCGGGACTGAGAGACTCTGGGGCCAACGTCCTGACTTTC; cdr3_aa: CASRPGLRDSGANVLTF
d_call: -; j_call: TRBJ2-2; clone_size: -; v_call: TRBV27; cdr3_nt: TGTGCCAGCAGCTTGTCCGGCGGGGAGCTGTTTTTT; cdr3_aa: CASSLSGGELFF
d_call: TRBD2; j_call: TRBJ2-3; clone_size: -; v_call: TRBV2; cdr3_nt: TGTGCCAGCAGTGATCCTAGCGGGAGGAGAGGCACAGATACGCAGTATTTT; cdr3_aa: CASSDPSGRRGTDTQYF
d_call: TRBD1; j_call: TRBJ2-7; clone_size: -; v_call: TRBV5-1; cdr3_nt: TGCGCCAGCAGCTTGAGACAGGGGGGGTTCTACGAGCAGTACTTC; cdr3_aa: CASSLRQGGFYEQYF
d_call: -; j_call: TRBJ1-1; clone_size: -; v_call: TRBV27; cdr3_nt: TGTGCCAGCAGTTTCAGGGGAGTAAGAAACACTGAAGCTTTCTTT; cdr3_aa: CASSFRGVRNTEAFF
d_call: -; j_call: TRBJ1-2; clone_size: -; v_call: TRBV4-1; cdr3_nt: TGCGCCAGCAGCCAATCCGCGCAGGGTGGTGGAGGCTACACCTTC; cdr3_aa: CASSQSAQGGGGYTF
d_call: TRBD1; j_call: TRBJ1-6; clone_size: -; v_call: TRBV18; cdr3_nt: TGTGCCAGCTCACCGAGACGGGACAGGAATTCACCCCTCCACTTT; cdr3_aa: CASSPRRDRNSPLHF
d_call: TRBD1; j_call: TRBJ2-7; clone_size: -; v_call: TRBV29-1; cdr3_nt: TGCAGCGTTGGGGACAGGGTCAACGAGCAGTACTTC; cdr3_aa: CSVGDRVNEQYF
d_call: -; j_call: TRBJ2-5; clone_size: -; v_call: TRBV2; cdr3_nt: TGTGCCAGCAGGAGCGAAGAGACCCAGTACTTC; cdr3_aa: CASRSEETQYF
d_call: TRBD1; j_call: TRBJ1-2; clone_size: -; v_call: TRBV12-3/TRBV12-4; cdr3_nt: TGTGCCAGCAGCCGGGACAGAAGGGGCTACACCTTC; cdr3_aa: CASSRDRRGYTF
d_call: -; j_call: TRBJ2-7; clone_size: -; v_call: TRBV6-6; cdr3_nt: TGTGCCAGCAGTCAACGAGGGGGGGCCCCCTACGAGCAGTACTTC; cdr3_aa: CASSQRGGAPYEQYF
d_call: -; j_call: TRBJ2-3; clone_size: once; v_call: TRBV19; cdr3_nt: TGTGCCAGTTCACCCGCGGGACCCACAGATACGCAGTATTTT; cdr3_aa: CASSPAGPTDTQYF
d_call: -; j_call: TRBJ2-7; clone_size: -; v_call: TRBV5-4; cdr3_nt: TGTGCCAGCAGCTTGGGCCGAGTAGCGCTCGGTCTCCTACGACAGCAGTACTTC; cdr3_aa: CASSLGRVALGLLRQQYF
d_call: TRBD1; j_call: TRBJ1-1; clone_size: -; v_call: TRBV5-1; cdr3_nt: TGCGCCAGCAGCAGCGGACAGGTTGAAGCTTTCTTT; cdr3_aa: CASSSGQVEAFF
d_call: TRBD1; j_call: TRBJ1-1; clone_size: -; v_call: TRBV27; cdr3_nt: TGTGCCAGCAGTTCACAGGGGACTCACACTGAAGCTTTCTTT; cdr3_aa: CASSSQGTHTEAFF
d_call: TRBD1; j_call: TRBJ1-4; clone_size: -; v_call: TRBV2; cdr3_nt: TGTGCCAGCAGCCCCGACAGGGTTGATGAAAAACTGTTTTTT; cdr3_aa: CASSPDRVDEKLFF
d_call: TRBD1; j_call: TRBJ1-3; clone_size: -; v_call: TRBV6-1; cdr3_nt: TGTGCCAGCAGTGAAAGGGGACAGGGAAACACCATATATTTT; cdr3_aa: CASSERGQGNTIYF
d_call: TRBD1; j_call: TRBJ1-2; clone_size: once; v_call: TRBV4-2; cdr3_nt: TGTGCCAGCAGCCACTATACCGACAGGGTGGGGGACTATGGCTACACCTTC; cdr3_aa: CASSHYTDRVGDYGYTF
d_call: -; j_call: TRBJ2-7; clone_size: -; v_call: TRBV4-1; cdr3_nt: TGCGCCAGCAGCCGCGAAGGAGCTAGGGAGTCCCTCGGCTACGAGCAGTACTTC; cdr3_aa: CASSREGARESLGYEQYF
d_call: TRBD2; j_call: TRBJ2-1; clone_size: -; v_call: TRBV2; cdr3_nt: TGTGCCAGCAGTGAAGGGACTAGCGCTTACAATGAGCAGTTCTTC; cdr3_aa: CASSEGTSAYNEQFF
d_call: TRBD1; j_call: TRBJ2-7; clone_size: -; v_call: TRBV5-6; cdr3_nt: TGTGCCAGCAGCCTAGGGACAGTGAGGCCATACGAGCAGTACTTC; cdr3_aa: CASSLGTVRPYEQYF
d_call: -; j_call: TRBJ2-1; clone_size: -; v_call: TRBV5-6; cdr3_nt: TGTGCCAGCAGCTTGGCCTTTAATGAGCAGTTCTTC; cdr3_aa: CASSLAFNEQFF